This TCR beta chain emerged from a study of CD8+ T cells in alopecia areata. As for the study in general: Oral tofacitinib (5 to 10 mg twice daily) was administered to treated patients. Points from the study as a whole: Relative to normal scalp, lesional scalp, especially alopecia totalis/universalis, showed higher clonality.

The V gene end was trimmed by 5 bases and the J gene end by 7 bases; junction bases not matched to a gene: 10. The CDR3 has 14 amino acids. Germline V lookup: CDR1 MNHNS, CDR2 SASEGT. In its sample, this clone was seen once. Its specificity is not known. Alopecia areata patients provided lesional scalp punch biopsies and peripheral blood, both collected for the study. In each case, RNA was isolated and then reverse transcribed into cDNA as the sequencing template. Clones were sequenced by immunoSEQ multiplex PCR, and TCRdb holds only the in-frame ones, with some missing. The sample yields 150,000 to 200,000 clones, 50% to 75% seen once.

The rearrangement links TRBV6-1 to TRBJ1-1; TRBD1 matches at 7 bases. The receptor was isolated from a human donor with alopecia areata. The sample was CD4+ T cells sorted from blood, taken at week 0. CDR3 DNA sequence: TGTGCCAGCAGTCCGACCGACAGGGTGTATGAAGCTTTCTTT. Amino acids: CASSPTDRVYEAFF.